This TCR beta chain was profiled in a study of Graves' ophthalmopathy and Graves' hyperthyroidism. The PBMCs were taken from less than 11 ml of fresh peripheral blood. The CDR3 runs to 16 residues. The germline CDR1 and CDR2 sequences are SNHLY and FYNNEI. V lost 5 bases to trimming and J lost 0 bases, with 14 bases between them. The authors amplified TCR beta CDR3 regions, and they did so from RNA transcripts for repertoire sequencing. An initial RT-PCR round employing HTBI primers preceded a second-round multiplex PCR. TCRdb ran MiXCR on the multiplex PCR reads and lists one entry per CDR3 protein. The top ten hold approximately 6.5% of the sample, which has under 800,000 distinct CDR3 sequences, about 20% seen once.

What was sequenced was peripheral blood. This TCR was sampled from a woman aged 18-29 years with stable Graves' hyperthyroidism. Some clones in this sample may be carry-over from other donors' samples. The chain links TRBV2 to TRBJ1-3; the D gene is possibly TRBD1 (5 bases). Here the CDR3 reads CASSTDGGFSGNTIYF. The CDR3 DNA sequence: TGTGCCAGCAGTACCGATGGGGGGTTCTCTGGAAACACCATATATTTT.